The present TCR beta chain was sequenced within a study of human T cells and chemical hapten exposure. The overall study: Patients, largely female, had alopecia areata, totalis or universalis.

The time point is: patch test 3, about 24 weeks after DPC sensitization. Specified treatment: therapeutic diphenylcyclopropenone sensitization with weekly scalp DPC. Blood draws came before every patch-test application. People who gave samples had alopecia, were 18 to 70 years old, and were suitable for DPC. Germline assignment: CDR1 SGHTA and CDR2 FQGTGA. There are 13 residues in the CDR3. The V end was cut by 5 bases, the J end by 9 bases, with 14 bases between. Original data processing: The number of TCRs in each sample had a median of 95,638 and spanned roughly 23,224 to 750,000. MiXCR, applied by TCRdb to the RACE reads, yields one record per CDR3 protein. The V and J calls and clone size come from TCRdb's table, not from the authors' own analysis. The data show 100,000 or so distinct CDR3 sequences, less than 40% seen once.

This rearrangement joins TRBV7-3 to TRBJ2-1; a weak D match, TRBD2 (6 bases). This sequence originates from a man aged 40-49 years with alopecia areata. Some clones in this sample may be carry-over from other donors' samples. The sequences come from whole blood, collected in connection with sensitization to the hapten diphenylcyclopropenone (DPC). CDR3 DNA sequence: TGTGCCAGCAGCGCCCAGGGCGGGACTGAGCAGTTCTTC. The encoded protein is CASSAQGGTEQFF.